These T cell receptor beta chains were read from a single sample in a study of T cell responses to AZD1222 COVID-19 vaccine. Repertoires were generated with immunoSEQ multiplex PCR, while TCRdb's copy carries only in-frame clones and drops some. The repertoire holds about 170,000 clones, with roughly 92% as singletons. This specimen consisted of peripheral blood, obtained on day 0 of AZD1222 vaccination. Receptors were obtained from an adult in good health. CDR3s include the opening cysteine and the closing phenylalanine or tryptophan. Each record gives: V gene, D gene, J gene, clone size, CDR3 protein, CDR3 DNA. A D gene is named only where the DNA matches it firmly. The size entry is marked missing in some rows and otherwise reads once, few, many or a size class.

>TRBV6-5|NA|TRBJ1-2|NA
CASSYAGTNYGYTF
TGTGCCAGCAGTTACGCAGGGACTAACTATGGCTACACCTTC
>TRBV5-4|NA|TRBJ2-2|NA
CASSFGVVSGELFF
TGTGCCAGCAGCTTTGGGGTCGTTTCCGGGGAGCTGTTTTTT
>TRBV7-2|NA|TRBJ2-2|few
CASSLLGANTGELFF
TGTGCCAGCAGCCTCCTCGGGGCGAACACCGGGGAGCTGTTTTTT
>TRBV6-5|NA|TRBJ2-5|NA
CASSYSVQETQYF
TGTGCCAGCAGTTACTCGGTTCAGGAGACCCAGTACTTC
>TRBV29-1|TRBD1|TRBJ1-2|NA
CSADSTGGYGYTF
TGCAGCGCAGATTCTACAGGGGGCTATGGCTACACCTTC
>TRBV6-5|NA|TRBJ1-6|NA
CASSRLDPYNSPLHF
TGTGCCAGCAGTCGACTGGACCCTTATAATTCACCCCTCCACTTT
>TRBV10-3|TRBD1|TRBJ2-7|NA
CAILPGQGSYEQYF
TGTGCCATACTGCCGGGACAGGGCTCCTACGAGCAGTACTTC
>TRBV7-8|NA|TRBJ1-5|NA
CASSLYVGGREPQHF
TGTGCCAGCAGCTTATACGTCGGGGGGAGGGAGCCCCAGCATTTT
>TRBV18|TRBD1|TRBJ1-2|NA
CASSPLDTGQARYGYTF
TGTGCCAGCTCACCGTTGGACACCGGACAGGCTCGCTATGGCTACACCTTC
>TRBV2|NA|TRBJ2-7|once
CASRGRGSIEQYF
TGTGCCAGCAGGGGCAGGGGATCGATCGAGCAGTACTTC
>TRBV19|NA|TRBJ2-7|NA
CATEDRRGPLSKQYF
TGTGCCACCGAGGACCGCAGGGGTCCCTTGAGCAAGCAGTACTTC
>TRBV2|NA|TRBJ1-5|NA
CASNGEGQPQHF
TGTGCCAGCAATGGAGAGGGTCAGCCCCAGCATTTT
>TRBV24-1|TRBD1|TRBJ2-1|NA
CATSDKDRGSYNEQFF
TGTGCCACCAGTGATAAGGACAGGGGCTCCTACAATGAGCAGTTCTTC
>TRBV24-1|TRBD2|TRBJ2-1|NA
CATSDRPTSGGSWEQFF
TGTGCCACCAGTGATCGACCGACTAGCGGGGGGTCTTGGGAGCAGTTCTTC
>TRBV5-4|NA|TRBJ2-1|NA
CASRLQGMDEQFF
TGTGCCAGCAGGCTCCAGGGTATGGATGAGCAGTTCTTC
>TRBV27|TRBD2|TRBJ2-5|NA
CASSSKLAVVQETQYF
TGTGCCAGCAGCTCCAAACTAGCGGTGGTCCAAGAGACCCAGTACTTC
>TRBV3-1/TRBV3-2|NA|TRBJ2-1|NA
CASSQEGGGEQFF
TGTGCCAGCAGCCAAGAGGGAGGGGGTGAGCAGTTCTTC
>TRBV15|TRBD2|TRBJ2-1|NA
CATSRGRLARGQGQFF
TGTGCCACCAGCAGGGGAAGACTAGCGCGGGGACAAGGGCAGTTCTTC
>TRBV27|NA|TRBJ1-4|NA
CASSPREPTTEKLFF
TGTGCCAGCAGTCCCCGAGAACCCACAACTGAAAAACTGTTTTTT
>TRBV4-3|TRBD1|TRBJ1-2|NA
CASSQEGTEYGYTF
TGCGCCAGCAGCCAAGAAGGGACAGAATATGGCTACACCTTC
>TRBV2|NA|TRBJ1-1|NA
CASSPRWDTEAFF
TGTGCCAGCAGTCCGCGGTGGGACACTGAAGCTTTCTTT
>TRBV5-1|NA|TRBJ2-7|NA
CASSGDSYEQYF
TGCGCCAGCAGTGGGGACTCCTACGAGCAGTACTTC
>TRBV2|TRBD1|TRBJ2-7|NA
CASSSGTGWYEQYF
TGTGCCAGCAGTTCCGGGACAGGGTGGTACGAGCAGTACTTC
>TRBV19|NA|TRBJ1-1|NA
CASKLERLNTEAFF
TGTGCCAGTAAGTTGGAAAGATTGAACACTGAAGCTTTCTTT
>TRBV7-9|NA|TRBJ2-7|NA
CASSLDRRTPSGFSYEQYF
TGTGCCAGCAGCTTAGATCGCCGAACCCCATCGGGATTCTCCTACGAGCAGTACTTC
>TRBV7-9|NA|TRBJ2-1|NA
CASSFPEHPTGTYNEQFF
TGTGCCAGCAGCTTCCCCGAACACCCGACAGGAACCTACAATGAGCAGTTCTTC
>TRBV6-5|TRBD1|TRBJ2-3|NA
CASTLQGASDTQYF
TGTGCCAGCACACTGCAGGGGGCATCAGATACGCAGTATTTT
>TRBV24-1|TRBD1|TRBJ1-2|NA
CARDRGLYGYTF
TGTGCCAGAGACAGGGGGCTGTATGGCTACACCTTC
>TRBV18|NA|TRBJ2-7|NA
CASSTWTESYEQYF
TGTGCCAGCTCCACATGGACGGAATCCTACGAGCAGTACTTC
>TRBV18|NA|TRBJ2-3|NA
CASSPQISDTQYF
TGTGCCAGCTCACCTCAGATTTCAGATACGCAGTATTTT
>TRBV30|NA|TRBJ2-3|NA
CAWGVGTDTQYF
TGTGCCTGGGGGGTTGGCACAGATACGCAGTATTTT
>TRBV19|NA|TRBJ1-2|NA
CASSLGILANYGYTF
TGTGCCAGTAGTCTGGGGATCCTAGCTAACTATGGCTACACCTTC
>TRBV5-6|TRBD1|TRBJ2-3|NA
CASSLDRGPADTQYF
TGTGCCAGCAGCTTGGACAGGGGGCCGGCAGATACGCAGTATTTT
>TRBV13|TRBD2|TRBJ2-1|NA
CASSPPWGGSSYNEQFF
TGTGCCAGCAGCCCGCCCTGGGGGGGGAGCTCCTACAATGAGCAGTTCTTC
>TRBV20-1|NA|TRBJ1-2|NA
CSASAGDTNYGYTF
TGCAGTGCTAGTGCAGGGGATACTAACTATGGCTACACCTTC
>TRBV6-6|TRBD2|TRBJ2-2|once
CASISSGGRNTGELFF
TGTGCCAGCATATCTAGCGGGGGACGTAACACCGGGGAGCTGTTTTTT
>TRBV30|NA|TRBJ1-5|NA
CAWSNKLPGNQPQHF
TGTGCCTGGAGTAACAAGCTCCCGGGGAATCAGCCCCAGCATTTT
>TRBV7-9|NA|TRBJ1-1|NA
CASSPPRVISTTEAFF
TGTGCCAGCAGCCCACCCCGGGTCATATCGACCACTGAAGCTTTCTTT
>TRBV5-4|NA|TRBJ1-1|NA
CASSFLAGSNTEAFF
TGTGCCAGCAGCTTTCTGGCAGGCTCGAACACTGAAGCTTTCTTT
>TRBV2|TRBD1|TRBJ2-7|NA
CASSGTGVVHEQYF
TGTGCCAGCAGTGGGACAGGGGTAGTCCACGAGCAGTACTTC
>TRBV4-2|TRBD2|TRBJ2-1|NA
CASSQAPASGNYNEQFF
TGTGCCAGCAGCCAAGCCCCGGCTAGCGGGAACTACAATGAGCAGTTCTTC
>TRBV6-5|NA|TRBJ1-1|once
CASRLQMNTEAFF
TGTGCCAGCAGGCTTCAGATGAACACTGAAGCTTTCTTT
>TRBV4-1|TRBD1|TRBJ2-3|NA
CASSQHPQGQGRRTDTQYF
TGCGCCAGCAGCCAACACCCGCAAGGACAGGGTCGGCGCACAGATACGCAGTATTTT